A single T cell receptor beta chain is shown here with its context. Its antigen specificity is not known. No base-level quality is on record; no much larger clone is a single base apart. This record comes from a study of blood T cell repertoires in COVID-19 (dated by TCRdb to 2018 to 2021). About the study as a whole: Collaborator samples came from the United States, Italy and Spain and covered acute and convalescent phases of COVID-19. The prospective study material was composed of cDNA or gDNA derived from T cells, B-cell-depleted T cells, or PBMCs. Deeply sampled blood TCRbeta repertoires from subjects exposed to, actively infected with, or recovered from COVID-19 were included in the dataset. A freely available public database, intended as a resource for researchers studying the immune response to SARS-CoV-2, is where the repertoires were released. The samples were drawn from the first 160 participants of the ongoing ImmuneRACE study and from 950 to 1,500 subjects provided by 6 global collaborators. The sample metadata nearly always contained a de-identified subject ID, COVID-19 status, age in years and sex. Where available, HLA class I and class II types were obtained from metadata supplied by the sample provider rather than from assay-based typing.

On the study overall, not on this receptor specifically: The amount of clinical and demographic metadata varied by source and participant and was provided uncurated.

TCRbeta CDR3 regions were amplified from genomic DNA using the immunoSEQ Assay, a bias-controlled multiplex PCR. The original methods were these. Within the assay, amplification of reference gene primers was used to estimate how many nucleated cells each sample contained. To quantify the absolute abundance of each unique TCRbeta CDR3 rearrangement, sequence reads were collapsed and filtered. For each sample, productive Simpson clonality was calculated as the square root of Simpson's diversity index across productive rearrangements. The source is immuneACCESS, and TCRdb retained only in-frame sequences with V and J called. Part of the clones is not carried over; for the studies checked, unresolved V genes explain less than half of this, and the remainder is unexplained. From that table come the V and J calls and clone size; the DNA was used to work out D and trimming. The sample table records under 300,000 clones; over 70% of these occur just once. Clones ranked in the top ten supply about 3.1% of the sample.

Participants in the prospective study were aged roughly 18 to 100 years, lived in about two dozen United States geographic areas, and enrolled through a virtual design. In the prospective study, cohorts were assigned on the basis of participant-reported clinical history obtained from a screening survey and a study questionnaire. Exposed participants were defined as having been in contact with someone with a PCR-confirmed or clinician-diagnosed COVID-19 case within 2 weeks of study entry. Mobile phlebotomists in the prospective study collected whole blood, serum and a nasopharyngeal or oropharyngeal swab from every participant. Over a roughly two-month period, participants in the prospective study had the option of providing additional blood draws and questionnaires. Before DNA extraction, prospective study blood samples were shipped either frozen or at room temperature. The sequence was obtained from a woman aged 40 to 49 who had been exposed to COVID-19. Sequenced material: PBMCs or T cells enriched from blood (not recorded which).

The CDR3 corresponds to CASAGQGNSPLHF. The DNA sequence is given as TGTGCCAGCGCTGGACAGGGTAATTCACCCCTCCACTTT. The V gene is TRBV12-3 or TRBV12-4 and the J gene is TRBJ1-6, and 8 junction bases match TRBD1. There are 13 amino acids in the CDR3, from cysteine to phenylalanine inclusive. Solely the CDR3 DNA is kept, with 39 bases framed from the first base. V is pruned by 8 bases and J by 6 bases, leaving 3 bases of the junction without a gene match.